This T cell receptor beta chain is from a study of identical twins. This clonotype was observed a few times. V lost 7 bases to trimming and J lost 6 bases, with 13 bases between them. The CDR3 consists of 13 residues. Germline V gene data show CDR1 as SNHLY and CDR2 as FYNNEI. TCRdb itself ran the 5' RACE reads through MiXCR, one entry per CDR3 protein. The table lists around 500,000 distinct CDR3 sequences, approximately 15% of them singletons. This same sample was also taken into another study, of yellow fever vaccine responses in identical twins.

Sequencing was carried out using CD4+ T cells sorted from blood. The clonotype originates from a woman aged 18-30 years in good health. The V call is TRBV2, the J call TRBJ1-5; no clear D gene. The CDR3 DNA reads TGTGCCAGCAAGTCAGGTTTTGGTCAGCCCCAGCATTTT. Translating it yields CASKSGFGQPQHF.